These T cell receptor beta chains were read from a single sample in a study of blood T cells in healthy people across ages. MiXCR, applied by TCRdb to the 5' RACE reads, yields one record per CDR3 protein. The repertoire holds about 1.6 million distinct CDR3 sequences, with around 36% as singletons. Material: blood. Every receptor here comes from a woman aged 25 to 39 in good health. The CDR3 runs from the conserved cysteine through the conserved F or W. Fields, in order: V gene, D gene, clone size, J gene, CDR3 DNA, CDR3 protein. The D gene is left open where the match is weak. Expanded clones get a size class; other rows say once, few or many, or leave the size out.

V: TRBV4-1; D: .; size: .; J: TRBJ1-1; DNA: TGCGCCAGCAGCCAGATGGGGGGCCGGGCTGAAGCTTTCTTT; CDR3: CASSQMGGRAEAFF
V: TRBV11-2; D: TRBD2; size: many; J: TRBJ2-3; DNA: TGTGCCAGCAGCTTATGGGGGCGGGAGGGCCCGTATACGCAGTATTTT; CDR3: CASSLWGREGPYTQYF
V: TRBV11-2; D: TRBD2; size: .; J: TRBJ2-1; DNA: TGTGCCAGCAGCCTCGGACTAGCGGCTCAGCAGTTCTTC; CDR3: CASSLGLAAQQFF
V: TRBV6-2/TRBV6-3; D: .; size: many; J: TRBJ1-5; DNA: TGTGCCAGCAGTTACACGCCCTTGAGGGGCAATCAGCCCCAGCATTTT; CDR3: CASSYTPLRGNQPQHF
V: TRBV28; D: .; size: .; J: TRBJ1-2; DNA: TGTGCCGCTCAGGTCCCCCCCTATGGCTACACCTTC; CDR3: CAAQVPPYGYTF
V: TRBV7-6; D: .; size: .; J: TRBJ2-7; DNA: TGTGCCAGCACCCCTTATAGGGGGGAGCAGTACTTC; CDR3: CASTPYRGEQYF
V: TRBV7-9; D: .; size: .; J: TRBJ2-5; DNA: TGTGCCAGCAGCTTAGAGGGCGGGGAGACCCGGTACTTC; CDR3: CASSLEGGETRYF
V: TRBV24-1; D: .; size: .; J: TRBJ2-1; DNA: TGTGCCACCAGTGATAACTACCCCTCGGATGAGCAGTTCTTC; CDR3: CATSDNYPSDEQFF
V: TRBV7-8; D: .; size: .; J: TRBJ2-7; DNA: TGTGCCAGCAGCCCCCGCGTAGGGCGGGCCTCCTACGAGCAGTACTTC; CDR3: CASSPRVGRASYEQYF
V: TRBV5-1; D: TRBD2; size: .; J: TRBJ2-1; DNA: TGCGCCAGCAGCTTGAAAGTAGCGGGGGGATACAATGAGCAGTTCTTC; CDR3: CASSLKVAGGYNEQFF
V: TRBV5-4; D: .; size: few; J: TRBJ2-1; DNA: TGTGCCAGCAGCCCCGGGATCCCCAATGAGCAGTTCTTC; CDR3: CASSPGIPNEQFF
V: TRBV6-6; D: .; size: many; J: TRBJ2-7; DNA: TGTGCCAGCAGCCGCGGCGTCAGATACGAGCAGTACTTC; CDR3: CASSRGVRYEQYF
V: TRBV10-3; D: TRBD2; size: .; J: TRBJ2-1; DNA: TGTGCCAGCCAGCGGGGGAGCTCCTACAATGAGCAGTTCTTC; CDR3: CASQRGSSYNEQFF
V: TRBV27; D: TRBD2; size: .; J: TRBJ2-1; DNA: TGTGCCAGCAGTTCCCTGACTAGCGGGAGGTACAATGAGCAGTTCTTC; CDR3: CASSSLTSGRYNEQFF
V: TRBV9; D: TRBD2; size: few; J: TRBJ2-1; DNA: TGTGCCAGCACCCCGAAGTTGGCGACTAGCGGCTACGGAGGCCATGAGCAGTTCTTC; CDR3: CASTPKLATSGYGGHEQFF
V: TRBV7-2; D: .; size: .; J: TRBJ1-1; DNA: TGTGCCTGCAGCTTAGTGGGCAGGGAGGACACTGAAGCTTTCTTT; CDR3: CACSLVGREDTEAFF